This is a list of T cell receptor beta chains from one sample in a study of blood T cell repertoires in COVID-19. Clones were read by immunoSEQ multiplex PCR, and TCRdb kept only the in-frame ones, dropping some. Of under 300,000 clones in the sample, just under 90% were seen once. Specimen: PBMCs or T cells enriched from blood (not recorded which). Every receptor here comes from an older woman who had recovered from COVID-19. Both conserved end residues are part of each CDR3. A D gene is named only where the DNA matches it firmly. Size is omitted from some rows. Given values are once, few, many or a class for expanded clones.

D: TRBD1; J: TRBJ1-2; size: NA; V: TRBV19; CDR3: CASSIGEGQGISGYTF; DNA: TGTGCCAGTAGTATCGGCGAGGGACAGGGCATTTCTGGCTACACCTTC
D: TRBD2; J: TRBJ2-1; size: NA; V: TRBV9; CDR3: CASSVVPSGGYNEQFF; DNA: TGTGCCAGCAGCGTAGTCCCTAGCGGGGGCTACAATGAGCAGTTCTTC
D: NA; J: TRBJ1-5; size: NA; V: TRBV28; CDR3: CASSYTGYGNQPQHF; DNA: TGTGCCAGCAGTTATACAGGGTATGGCAATCAGCCCCAGCATTTT
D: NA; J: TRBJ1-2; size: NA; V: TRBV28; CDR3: CASSFFARGTRGYTF; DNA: TGTGCCAGCAGTTTCTTCGCTCGGGGAACCCGTGGCTACACCTTC
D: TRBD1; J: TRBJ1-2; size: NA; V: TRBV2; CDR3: CASSKDRIYGYTF; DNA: TGTGCCAGCAGTAAGGACAGGATTTATGGCTACACCTTC
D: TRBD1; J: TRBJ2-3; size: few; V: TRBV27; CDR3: CASRAGQGFTDTQYF; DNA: TGTGCCAGCAGGGCGGGACAGGGTTTCACAGATACGCAGTATTTT
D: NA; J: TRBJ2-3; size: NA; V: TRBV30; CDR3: CAWSAKGNRADTQYF; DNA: TGTGCCTGGAGTGCGAAGGGGAATAGGGCAGATACGCAGTATTTT
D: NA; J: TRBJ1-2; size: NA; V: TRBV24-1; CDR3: CASSETGTNYGYTF; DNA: TGTGCCTCCTCTGAGACTGGAACTAACTATGGCTACACCTTC
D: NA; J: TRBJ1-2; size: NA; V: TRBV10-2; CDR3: CASSGTAQDNYGYTF; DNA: TGCGCCAGCAGTGGGACGGCACAGGACAACTATGGCTACACCTTC
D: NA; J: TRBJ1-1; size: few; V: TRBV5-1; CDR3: CASSFEGSSNTEAFF; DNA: TGCGCCAGCAGCTTTGAGGGCAGCTCTAACACTGAAGCTTTCTTT
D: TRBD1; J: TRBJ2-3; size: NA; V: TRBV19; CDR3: CASSILGQGASDTQYF; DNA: TGTGCCAGTAGTATACTCGGACAGGGGGCATCAGATACGCAGTATTTT
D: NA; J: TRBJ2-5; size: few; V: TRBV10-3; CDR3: CAISERPSDKETQYF; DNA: TGTGCCATCAGTGAGCGCCCTAGCGATAAGGAGACCCAGTACTTC
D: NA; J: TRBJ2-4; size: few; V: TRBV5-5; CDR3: CASSLPGENIQYF; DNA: TGTGCCAGCAGCTTGCCAGGGGAAAACATTCAGTACTTC
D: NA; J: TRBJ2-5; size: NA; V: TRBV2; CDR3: CASSGSDVLNQYF; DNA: TGTGCCAGCAGTGGTAGCGACGTCCTTAATCAGTACTTC
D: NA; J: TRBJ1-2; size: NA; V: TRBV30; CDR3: CAWIQKQGNGYTF; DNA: TGTGCCTGGATTCAAAAACAGGGAAATGGCTACACCTTC
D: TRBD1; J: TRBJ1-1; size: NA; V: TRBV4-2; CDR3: CASSPGTGGGYTEAFF; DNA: TGTGCCAGCAGCCCGGGGACAGGGGGCGGGTACACTGAAGCTTTCTTT
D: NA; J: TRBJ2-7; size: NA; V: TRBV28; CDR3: CASSFEGLTYEQYF; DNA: TGTGCCAGCAGTTTCGAGGGACTGACTTACGAGCAGTACTTC
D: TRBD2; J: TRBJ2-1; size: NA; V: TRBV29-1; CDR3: CSVWPGGSNEQFF; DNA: TGCAGCGTTTGGCCGGGAGGCAGTAATGAGCAGTTCTTC
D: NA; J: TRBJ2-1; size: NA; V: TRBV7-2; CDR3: CASSLALGTEQFF; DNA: TGTGCCAGCAGCTTAGCACTCGGGACAGAGCAGTTCTTC
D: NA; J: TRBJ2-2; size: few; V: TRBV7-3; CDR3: CASSFLSGPNTGELFF; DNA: TGTGCCAGCAGCTTTCTGAGCGGTCCGAACACCGGGGAGCTGTTTTTT
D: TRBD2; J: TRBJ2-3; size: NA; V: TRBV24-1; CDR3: CATSGGGADTQYF; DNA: TGTGCCACCAGTGGCGGGGGTGCAGATACGCAGTATTTT
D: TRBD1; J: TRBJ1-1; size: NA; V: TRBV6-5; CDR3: CASSLETGGIAEAFF; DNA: TGTGCCAGCAGCTTAGAGACAGGGGGCATCGCTGAAGCTTTCTTT
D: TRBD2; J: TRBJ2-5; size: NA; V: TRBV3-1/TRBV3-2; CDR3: CASSQSSGEETQYF; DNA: TGTGCCAGCAGCCAGTCTAGCGGGGAAGAGACCCAGTACTTC
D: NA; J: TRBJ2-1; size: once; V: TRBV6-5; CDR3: CASSRSRNEQFF; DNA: TGTGCCAGCAGTAGGAGTAGGAATGAGCAGTTCTTC
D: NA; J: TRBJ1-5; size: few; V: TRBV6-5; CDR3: CASSYLGGGPQHF; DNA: TGTGCCAGCAGTTACCTGGGCGGGGGGCCCCAGCATTTT
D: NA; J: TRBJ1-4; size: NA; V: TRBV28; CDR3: CASTPGELTTNEKLFF; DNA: TGTGCCAGCACCCCAGGGGAGCTTACAACTAATGAAAAACTGTTTTTT
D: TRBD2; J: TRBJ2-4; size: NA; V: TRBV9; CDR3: CASSEVAGGLAKNIQYF; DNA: TGTGCCAGCAGCGAGGTAGCGGGAGGGCTAGCCAAAAACATTCAGTACTTC
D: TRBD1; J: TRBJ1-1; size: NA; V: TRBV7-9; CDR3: CASSLGQGAGTEAFF; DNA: TGTGCCAGCAGCTTAGGGCAGGGGGCGGGCACTGAAGCTTTCTTT
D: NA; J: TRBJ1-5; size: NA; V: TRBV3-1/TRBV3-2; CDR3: CASSRGGNQPQHF; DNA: TGTGCCAGCAGCCGGGGGGGTAATCAGCCCCAGCATTTT
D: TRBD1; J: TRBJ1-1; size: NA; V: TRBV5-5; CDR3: CASSLGLTGGVTEAFF; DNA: TGTGCCAGCAGCTTGGGTTTGACAGGGGGAGTCACTGAAGCTTTCTTT
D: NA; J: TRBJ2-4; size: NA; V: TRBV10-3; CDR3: CAISESAWGENIQYF; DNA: TGTGCCATCAGTGAGTCGGCGTGGGGCGAAAACATTCAGTACTTC
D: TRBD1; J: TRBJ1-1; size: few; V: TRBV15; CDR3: CATSRAGGAEAFF; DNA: TGTGCCACCAGCAGAGCAGGGGGAGCTGAAGCTTTCTTT
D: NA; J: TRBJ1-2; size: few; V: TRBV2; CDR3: CASSDRNYGYTF; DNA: TGTGCCAGCAGTGACAGGAACTATGGCTACACCTTC
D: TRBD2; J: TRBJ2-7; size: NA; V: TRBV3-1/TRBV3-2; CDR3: CASSVTSARSYEQYF; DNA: TGTGCCAGCAGCGTGACTAGCGCCCGTTCCTACGAGCAGTACTTC
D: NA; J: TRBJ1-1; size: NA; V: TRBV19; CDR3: CASSTQGFPTEAFF; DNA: TGTGCCAGTAGTACCCAGGGATTCCCCACTGAAGCTTTCTTT
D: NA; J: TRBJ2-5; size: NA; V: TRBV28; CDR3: CASSFEVAYQETQYF; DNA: TGTGCCAGCAGTTTCGAGGTTGCCTACCAAGAGACCCAGTACTTC
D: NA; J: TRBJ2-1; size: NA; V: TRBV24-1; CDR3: CATSVSLTNEQFF; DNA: TGTGCCACCAGTGTGAGCCTAACCAATGAGCAGTTCTTC
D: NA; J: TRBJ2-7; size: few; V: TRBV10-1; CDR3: CASSDGGRVDEQYF; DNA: TGCGCCAGCAGTGATGGCGGCAGGGTCGACGAGCAGTACTTC
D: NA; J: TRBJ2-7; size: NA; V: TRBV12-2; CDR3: CASRERGNEQYF; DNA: TGTGCAAGTCGGGAAAGGGGCAACGAGCAGTACTTC
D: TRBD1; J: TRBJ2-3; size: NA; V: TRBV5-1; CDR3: CASSLTGVADTQYF; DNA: TGCGCCAGCAGCTTGACAGGGGTCGCAGATACGCAGTATTTT
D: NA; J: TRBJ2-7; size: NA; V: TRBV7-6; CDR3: CASSLVQRGQGGEQYF; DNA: TGTGCCAGCAGCTTAGTGCAGCGAGGGCAGGGGGGCGAGCAGTACTTC
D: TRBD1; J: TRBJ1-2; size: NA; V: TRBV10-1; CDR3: CASNSGQAEGMGGYTF; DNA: TGCGCCAGCAACTCCGGACAGGCGGAGGGAATGGGTGGCTACACCTTC
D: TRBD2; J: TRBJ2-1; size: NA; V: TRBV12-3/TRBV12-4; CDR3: CASTRETYNEQFF; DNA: TGTGCCAGCACGCGGGAGACCTACAATGAGCAGTTCTTC
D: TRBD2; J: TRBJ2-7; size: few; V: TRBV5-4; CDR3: CASSLDSGRLPNEQYF; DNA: TGTGCCAGCAGCTTGGATAGCGGGAGGCTCCCTAACGAGCAGTACTTC
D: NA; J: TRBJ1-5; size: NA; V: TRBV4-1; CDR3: CASSEQQYSNQPQHF; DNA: TGCGCCAGCAGCGAACAGCAATATAGCAATCAGCCCCAGCATTTT
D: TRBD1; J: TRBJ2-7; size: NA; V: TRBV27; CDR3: CASRPTGGAEQYF; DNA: TGTGCCAGCCGGCCTACAGGGGGCGCGGAGCAGTACTTC
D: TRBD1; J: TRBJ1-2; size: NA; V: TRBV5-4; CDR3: CASSLQGVGYGYTF; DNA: TGTGCCAGCAGCTTACAGGGGGTAGGCTATGGCTACACCTTC
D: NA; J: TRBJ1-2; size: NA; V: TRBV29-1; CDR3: CSAPRGGGNNYGYTF; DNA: TGCAGCGCCCCCCGAGGAGGTGGCAATAACTATGGCTACACCTTC